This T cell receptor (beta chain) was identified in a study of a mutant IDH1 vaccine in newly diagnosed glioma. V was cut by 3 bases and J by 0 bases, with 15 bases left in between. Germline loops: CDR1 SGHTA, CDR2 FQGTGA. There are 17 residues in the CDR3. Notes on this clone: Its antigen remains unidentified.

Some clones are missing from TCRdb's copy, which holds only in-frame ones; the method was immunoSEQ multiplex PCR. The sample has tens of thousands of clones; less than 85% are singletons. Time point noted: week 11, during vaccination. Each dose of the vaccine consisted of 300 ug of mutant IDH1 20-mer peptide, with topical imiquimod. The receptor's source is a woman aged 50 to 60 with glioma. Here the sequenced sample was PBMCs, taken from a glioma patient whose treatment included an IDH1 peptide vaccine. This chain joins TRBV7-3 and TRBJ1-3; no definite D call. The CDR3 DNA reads TGTGCCAGCAGCTTTAGATACGGGCCAAACTCTGGAAACACCATATATTTT. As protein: CASSFRYGPNSGNTIYF. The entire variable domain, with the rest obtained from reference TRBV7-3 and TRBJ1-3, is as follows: GAGVSQTPSNKVTEKGKYVELRCDPISGHTALYWYRQSLGQGPEFLIYFQGTGAADDSGLPNDRFFAVRPEGSVSTLKIQRTERGDSAVYLCASSFRYGPNSGNTIYFGEGSWLTVV.